This T cell receptor (beta chain) was sequenced in a study of blood T cell repertoires in COVID-19. Whole-study context: Italy, Spain and the United States were the sources of the convalescent and acute COVID-19 samples.

Method: immunoSEQ multiplex PCR; TCRdb's copy keeps in-frame clones and lacks some. The repertoire holds approximately 200,000 clones, with around 80% as singletons. Patients of the Seattle cohort, enrolled during active infection, were followed longitudinally. This receptor was taken from a woman aged 80 or over with COVID-19, enrolled during active disease. The sequencing sample was made of peripheral blood.

Here the CDR3 reads CASSSRTSGRFYEQYF. In DNA form, the CDR3 reads TGTGCCAGCAGCTCCCGGACTAGCGGGAGGTTCTACGAGCAGTACTTC. V gene TRBV5-4 combines with J gene TRBJ2-7; 14 bases match TRBD2. The CDR3 has 16 amino acids. Germline CDR1 and CDR2: SGHNT and YYREEE (reference sequence). Trimming took 3 bases from V and 3 from J; bases not matched to a gene: 5.